This T cell receptor beta chain derives from a study of Ad26.COV2.S vaccination and SARS-CoV-2 variants. General observations from the study: Estimates derived from TCR breadth and depth analyses may have underestimated total T cell responses. Vaccinees showed greater spike-specific TCR breadth than placebo recipients.

Details on this clone: Its specificity is not known.

V was clipped by 3 bases and J by 4 bases, with 9 bases between them. The CDR3 is 14 amino acids. CDR1 SEHNR and CDR2 FQNEAQ come from the germline V gene (reference sequence). TCRdb's copy holds only in-frame clones and misses some; the assay was immunoSEQ multiplex PCR. The sample consists of over 110,000 clones, 86% of them appearing once. Specimen: peripheral blood, collected after recovery from COVID-19. The rearrangement links TRBV7-9 to TRBJ2-2; D is undetermined. This TCR was recovered from a human donor who had recovered from COVID-19. The CDR3 region is CASSFEAATGELFF. The CDR3 region has the DNA TGTGCCAGCAGCTTTGAGGCAGCCACCGGGGAGCTGTTTTTT. The full variable domain, completed using reference TRBV7-9 and TRBJ2-2, is DTGVSQNPRHKITKRGQNVTFRCDPISEHNRLYWYRQTLGQGPEFLTYFQNEAQLEKSRLLSDRFSAERPKGSFSTLEIQRTEQGDSAMYLCASSFEAATGELFFGEGSRLTVL.